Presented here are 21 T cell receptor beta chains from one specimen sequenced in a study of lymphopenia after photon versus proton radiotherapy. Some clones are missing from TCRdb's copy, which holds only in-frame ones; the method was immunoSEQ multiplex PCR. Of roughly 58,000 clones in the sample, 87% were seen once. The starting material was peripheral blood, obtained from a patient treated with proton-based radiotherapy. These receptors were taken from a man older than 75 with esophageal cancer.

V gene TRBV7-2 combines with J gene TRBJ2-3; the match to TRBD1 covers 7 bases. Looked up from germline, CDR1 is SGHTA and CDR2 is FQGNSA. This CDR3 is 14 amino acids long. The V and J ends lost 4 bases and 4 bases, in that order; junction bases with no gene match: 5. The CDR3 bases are TGTGCCAGCAGCTCTAACAGGGGAGCAGATACGCAGTATTTT. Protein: CASSSNRGADTQYF.

This chain's CDR3 is CASSSGTRNTIYF. The CDR3 DNA sequence: TGTGCCAGCTCATCCGGGACCCGAAACACCATATATTTT. The chain has TRBV18 and TRBJ1-3, with D maybe TRBD1 (5 bases). Per germline, CDR1 KGHSH and CDR2 LQKENI. The V end lost 5 bases, the J end lost 5 bases, and 10 bases lay between the germline ends. The CDR3 sequence is 13 residues long. Combining the CDR3 with reference TRBV18 and TRBJ1-3 gives the whole variable domain NAGVMQNPRHLVRRRGQEARLRCSPMKGHSHVYWYRQLPEEGLKFMVYLQKENIIDESGMPKERFSAEFPKEGPSILRIQQVVRGDSAAYFCASSSGTRNTIYFGEGSWLTVV.

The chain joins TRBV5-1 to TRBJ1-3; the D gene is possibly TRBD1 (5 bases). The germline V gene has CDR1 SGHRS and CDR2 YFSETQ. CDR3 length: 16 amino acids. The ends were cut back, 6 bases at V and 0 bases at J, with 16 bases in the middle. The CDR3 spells CASTPGAEPSGNTIYF. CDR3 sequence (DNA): TGCGCCAGCACCCCTGGGGCCGAGCCCTCTGGAAACACCATATATTTT. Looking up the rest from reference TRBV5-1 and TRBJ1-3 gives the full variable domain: KAGVTQTPRYLIKTRGQQVTLSCSPISGHRSVSWYQQTPGQGLQFLFEYFSETQRNKGNFPGRFSGRQFSNSRSEMNVSTLELGDSALYLCASTPGAEPSGNTIYFGEGSWLTVV.

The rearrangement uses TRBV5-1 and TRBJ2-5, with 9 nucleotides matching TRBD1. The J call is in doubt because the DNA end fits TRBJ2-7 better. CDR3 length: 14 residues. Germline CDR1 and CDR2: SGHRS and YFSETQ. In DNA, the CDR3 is TGCGCCAGCAGCCCCGACAGGGGGGACGACGAGCAGTACTTC. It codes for CASSPDRGDDEQYF.

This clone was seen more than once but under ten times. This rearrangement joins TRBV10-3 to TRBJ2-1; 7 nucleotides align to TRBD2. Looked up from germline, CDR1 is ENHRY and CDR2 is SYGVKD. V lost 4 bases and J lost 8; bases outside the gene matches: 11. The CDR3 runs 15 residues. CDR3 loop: CAISGVGEGSDEQFF. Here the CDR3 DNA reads TGTGCCATCAGTGGTGTGGGGGAGGGCTCTGATGAGCAGTTCTTC.

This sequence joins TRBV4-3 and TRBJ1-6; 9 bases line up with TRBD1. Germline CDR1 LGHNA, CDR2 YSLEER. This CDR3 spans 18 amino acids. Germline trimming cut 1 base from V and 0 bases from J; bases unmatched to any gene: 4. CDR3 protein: CASSQGHRGHSYNSPLHF. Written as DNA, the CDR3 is TGCGCCAGCAGCCAAGGTCACAGGGGGCACTCCTATAATTCACCCCTCCACTTT.

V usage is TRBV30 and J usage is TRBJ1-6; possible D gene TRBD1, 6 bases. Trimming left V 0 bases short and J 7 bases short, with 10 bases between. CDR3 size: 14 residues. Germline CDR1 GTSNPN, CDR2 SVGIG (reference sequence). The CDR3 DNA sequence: TGTGCCTGGAGTGTAACGGGGGGCAATTCACCCCTCCACTTT. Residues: CAWSVTGGNSPLHF.

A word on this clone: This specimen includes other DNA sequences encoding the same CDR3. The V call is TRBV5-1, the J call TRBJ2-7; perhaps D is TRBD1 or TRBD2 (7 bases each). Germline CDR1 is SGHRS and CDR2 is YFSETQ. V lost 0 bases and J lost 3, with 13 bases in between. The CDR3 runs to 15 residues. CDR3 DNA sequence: TGCGCCAGCAGCTTGGGGCAGGGGGGGCTCTACGAGCAGTACTTC. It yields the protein CASSLGQGGLYEQYF.

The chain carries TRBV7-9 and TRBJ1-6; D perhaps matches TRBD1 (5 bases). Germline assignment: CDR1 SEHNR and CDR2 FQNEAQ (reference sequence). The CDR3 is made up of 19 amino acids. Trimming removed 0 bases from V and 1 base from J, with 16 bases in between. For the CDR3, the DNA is TGTGCCAGCAGCTTAGCAGTCAGGGAGTTGATATCCTATAATTCACCCCTCCACTTT. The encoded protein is CASSLAVRELISYNSPLHF.

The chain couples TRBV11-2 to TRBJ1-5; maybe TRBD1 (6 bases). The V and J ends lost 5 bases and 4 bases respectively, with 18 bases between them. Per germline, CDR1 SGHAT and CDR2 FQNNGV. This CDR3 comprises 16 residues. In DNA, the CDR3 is TGTGCCAGCAGCCACTCCCCCCTAGACAGGAATCAGCCCCAGCATTTT. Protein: CASSHSPLDRNQPQHF.

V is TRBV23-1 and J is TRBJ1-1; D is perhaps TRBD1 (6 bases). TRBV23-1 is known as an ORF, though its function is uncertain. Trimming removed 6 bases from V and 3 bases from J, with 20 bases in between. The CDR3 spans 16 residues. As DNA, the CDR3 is TGCGCCAGCAGAAACGAGCCCAGGGCAGGGGACACTGAAGCTTTCTTT. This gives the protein CASRNEPRAGDTEAFF.

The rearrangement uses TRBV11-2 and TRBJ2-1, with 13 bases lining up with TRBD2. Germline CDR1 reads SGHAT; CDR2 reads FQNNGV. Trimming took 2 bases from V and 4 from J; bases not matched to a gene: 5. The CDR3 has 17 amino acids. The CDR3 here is CASSLRLAGGQYNEQFF. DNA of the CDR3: TGTGCCAGCAGCTTAAGACTAGCGGGGGGTCAGTACAATGAGCAGTTCTTC.

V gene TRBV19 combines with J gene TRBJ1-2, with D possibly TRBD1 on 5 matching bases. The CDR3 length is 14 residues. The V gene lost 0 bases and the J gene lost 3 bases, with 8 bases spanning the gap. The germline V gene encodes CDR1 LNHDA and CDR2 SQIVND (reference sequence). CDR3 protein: CASSIERGDYGYTF. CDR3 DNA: TGTGCCAGTAGTATAGAGAGGGGAGACTATGGCTACACCTTC.

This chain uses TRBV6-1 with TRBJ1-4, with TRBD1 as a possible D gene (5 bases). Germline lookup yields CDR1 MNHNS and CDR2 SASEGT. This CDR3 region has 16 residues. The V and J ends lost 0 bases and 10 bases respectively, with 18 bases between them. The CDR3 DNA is TGTGCCAGCAGTGAAGCGTCGGACACCTTAGGTGGAAAACTGTTTTTT. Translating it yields CASSEASDTLGGKLFF.

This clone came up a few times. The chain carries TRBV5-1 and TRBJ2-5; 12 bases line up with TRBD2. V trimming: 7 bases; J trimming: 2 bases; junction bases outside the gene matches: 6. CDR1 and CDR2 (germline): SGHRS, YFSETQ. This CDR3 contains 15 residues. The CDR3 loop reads CASLPTSGGQETQYF. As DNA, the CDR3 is TGCGCCAGCCTGCCAACTAGCGGGGGGCAAGAGACCCAGTACTTC.

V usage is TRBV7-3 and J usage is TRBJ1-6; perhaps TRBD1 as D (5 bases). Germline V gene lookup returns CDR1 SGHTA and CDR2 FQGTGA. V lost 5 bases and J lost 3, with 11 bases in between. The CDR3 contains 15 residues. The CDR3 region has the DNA TGTGCCAGCAGCACTCGGGGCTTCTATAATTCACCCCTCCACTTT. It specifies CASSTRGFYNSPLHF.

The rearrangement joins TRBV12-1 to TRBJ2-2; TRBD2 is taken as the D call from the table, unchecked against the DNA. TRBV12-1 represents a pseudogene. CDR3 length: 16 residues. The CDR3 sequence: CASSFDLGLVDGELFF. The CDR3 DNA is TGTGCCAGCAGCTTTGACCTGGGACTAGTTGACGGGGAGCTGTTTTTT.

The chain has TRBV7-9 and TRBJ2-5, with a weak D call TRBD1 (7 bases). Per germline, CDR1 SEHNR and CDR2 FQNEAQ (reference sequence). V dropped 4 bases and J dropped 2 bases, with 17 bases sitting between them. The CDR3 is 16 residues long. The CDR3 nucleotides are TGTGCCAGCAGCTCTCCCCGGGCAGGGGGGCAAGAGACCCAGTACTTC. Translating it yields CASSSPRAGGQETQYF.

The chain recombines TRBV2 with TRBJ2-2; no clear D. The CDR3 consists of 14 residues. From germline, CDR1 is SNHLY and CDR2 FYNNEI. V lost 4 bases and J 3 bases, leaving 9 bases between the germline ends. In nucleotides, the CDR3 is TGTGCCAGCAGTGTGAACCGGTACACCGGGGAGCTGTTTTTT. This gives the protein CASSVNRYTGELFF.

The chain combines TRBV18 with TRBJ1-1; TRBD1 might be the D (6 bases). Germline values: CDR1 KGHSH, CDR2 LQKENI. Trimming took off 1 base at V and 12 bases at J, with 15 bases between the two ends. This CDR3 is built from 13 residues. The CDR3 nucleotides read TGTGCCAGCTCACCACGGGGCAGGGGAGGGTCTTTCTTT. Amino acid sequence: CASSPRGRGGSFF.

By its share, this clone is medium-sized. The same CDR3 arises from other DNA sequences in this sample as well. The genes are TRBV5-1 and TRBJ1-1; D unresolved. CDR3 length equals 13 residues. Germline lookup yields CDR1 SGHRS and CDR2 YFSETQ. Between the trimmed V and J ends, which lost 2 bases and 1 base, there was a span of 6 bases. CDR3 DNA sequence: TGCGCCAGCAGCTTATTACAGAACACTGAAGCTTTCTTT. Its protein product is CASSLLQNTEAFF.